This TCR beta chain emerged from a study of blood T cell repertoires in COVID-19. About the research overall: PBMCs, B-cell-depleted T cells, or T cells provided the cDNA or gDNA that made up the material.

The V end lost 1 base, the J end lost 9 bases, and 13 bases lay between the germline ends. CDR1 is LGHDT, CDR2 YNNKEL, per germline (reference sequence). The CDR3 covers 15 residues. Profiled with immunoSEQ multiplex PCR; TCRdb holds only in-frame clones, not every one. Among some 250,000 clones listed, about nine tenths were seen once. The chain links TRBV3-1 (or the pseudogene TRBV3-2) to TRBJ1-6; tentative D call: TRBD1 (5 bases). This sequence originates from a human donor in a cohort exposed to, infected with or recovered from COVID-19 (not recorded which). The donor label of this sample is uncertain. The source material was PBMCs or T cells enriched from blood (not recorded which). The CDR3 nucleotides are TGTGCCAGCAGCCAAGTCGGTTGGGGGGGTTCACCCCTCCACTTT. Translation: CASSQVGWGGSPLHF.